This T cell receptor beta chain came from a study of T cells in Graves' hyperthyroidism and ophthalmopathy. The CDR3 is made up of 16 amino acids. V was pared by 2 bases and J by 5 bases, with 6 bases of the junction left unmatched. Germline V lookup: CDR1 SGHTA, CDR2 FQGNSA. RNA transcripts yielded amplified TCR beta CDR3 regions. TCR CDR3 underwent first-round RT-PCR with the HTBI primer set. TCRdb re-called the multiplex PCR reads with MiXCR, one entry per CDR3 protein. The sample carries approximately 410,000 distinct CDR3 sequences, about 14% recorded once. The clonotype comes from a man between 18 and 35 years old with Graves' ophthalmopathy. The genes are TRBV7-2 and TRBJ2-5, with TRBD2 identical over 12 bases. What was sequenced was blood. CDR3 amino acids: CASSLRWTSGTETQYF. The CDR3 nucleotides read TGTGCCAGCAGCTTACGATGGACTAGCGGGACTGAGACCCAGTACTTC.